This T cell receptor (beta chain) was observed in a study of cytomegalovirus exposure and HLA in healthy donors. As for the study in general: Early released data had around 79 million unique TCRs, all coming from HLA-typed donors.

This clone was picked up a small number of times. Germline loops: CDR1 SGHAT, CDR2 FQNNGV. V gave up 5 bases and J gave up 2 bases; unmatched junction bases: 10. This CDR3 is 16 amino acids long. Amplification used 60 Vbeta primers and 13 Jbeta primers. Clones were sequenced by immunoSEQ multiplex PCR, and TCRdb holds only the in-frame ones, with some missing. This sample has about 200,000 clones, with 65% to 80% found just once. The sequence was collected from a man in his forties or fifties in good health and CMV-seronegative. The gene calls are TRBV11-2 and TRBJ2-7, with 9 bases lining up with TRBD1. Sequencing input: PBMCs. The CDR3 loop is CASSLPSTGGAYEQYF. In DNA form, the CDR3 reads TGTGCCAGCAGCCTCCCCTCGACAGGGGGTGCCTACGAGCAGTACTTC.